The clone carrying this T cell receptor beta chain came up a few times. Antigen: not known. Treatment specified: oral pan-JAK inhibitor, 5-10 mg twice daily. From PBMCs, CD4+ and CD8+ T cells were sorted. Extracted RNA was reverse transcribed, and the resulting cDNA served as sequencing template. Sequencing used immunoSEQ multiplex PCR; TCRdb keeps in-frame clones, though not all of them. The table has about 200,000 clones, more than 45% seen once. Germline CDR1 SGHDN, CDR2 FVKESK. CDR3 length: 16 residues. V was pared by 1 base and J by 2 bases, with 14 bases between. The data derive from a study of CD8+ T cells in alopecia areata. Across the study: Patients took tofacitinib for 6 to 18 months, followed by 6 drug-free months.

Overall study findings and caveats: Many expanded lesional clones stayed in scalp and blood while on tofacitinib. Baseline CD8+ expansion's link to response remains uncertain, as there was one nonresponder.

Specimen: CD4+ T cells sorted from blood, collected at week 4, from a patient treated with tofacitinib. The receptor comes from a human donor with alopecia areata. The V gene is TRBV14, the J gene TRBJ1-2; the D gene is possibly TRBD1 (5 bases). The CDR3 reads CASSQGGTAGNYGYTF. The CDR3 DNA is TGTGCCAGCAGCCAAGGAGGGACGGCGGGAAACTATGGCTACACCTTC.